Presented here are 24 T cell receptor beta chains from one specimen sequenced in a study of T cell responses to AZD1222 COVID-19 vaccine. Generated by immunoSEQ multiplex PCR, the TCRdb table keeps only in-frame clones and is missing some. The sample includes approximately 140,000 clones, over 75% of them seen just once. The starting material was peripheral blood, obtained 28 days after the second AZD1222 dose. The receptors here all came from an adult who received the AZD1222 COVID-19 vaccine.

This clone has a single count. The chain couples TRBV9 to TRBJ2-1, with D perhaps TRBD1 or TRBD2 (6 bases each). Germline CDR1 SGDLS, CDR2 YYNGEE. This CDR3 region has 15 residues. Deletions cut 2 bases from V and 2 bases from J, with 11 bases between. The DNA for the CDR3 is TGTGCCAGCAGCGTCGGAGGGGGGCCCTACAATGAGCAGTTCTTC. Translation: CASSVGGGPYNEQFF.

The gene calls are TRBV3-1 (or the pseudogene TRBV3-2) and TRBJ2-1, with TRBD2 matching 9 bases. The CDR3 covers 15 residues. Germline V lookup: CDR1 LGHDT, CDR2 YNNKEL (reference sequence). J gave up 9 bases and V 3 bases, and 9 bases lay outside the gene matches. The CDR3 DNA sequence: TGTGCCAGCAGCCAGGAAGTAGCGGGAGTAGGTGAGCAGTTCTTC. It encodes CASSQEVAGVGEQFF.

V gene TRBV4-1 combines with J gene TRBJ2-5; D possibly corresponds to TRBD2 (7 bases). Trimming left V 0 bases short and J 4 bases short, with 15 bases between. CDR1 and CDR2 from the germline V gene are MGHRA and YSYEKL. The CDR3 is 16 amino acids. DNA of the CDR3: TGCGCCAGCAGCCAAGAGGGGAGGGGGGCTGGAGAGACCCAGTACTTC. This encodes CASSQEGRGAGETQYF.

The chain employs TRBV6-1 and TRBJ1-5; tentatively, D is TRBD1 (5 bases). The length of the CDR3 is 14 residues. V was pared by 1 base and J by 5 bases, with 9 bases between. Germline V lookup: CDR1 MNHNS, CDR2 SASEGT. The CDR3 region has the DNA TGTGCCAGCAGTGAAGGGGACGGCCATCAGCCCCAGCATTTT. Its protein product is CASSEGDGHQPQHF.

V gene TRBV4-1 combines with J gene TRBJ2-7, with 7 bases identical to TRBD1. The CDR3 has 15 residues. Unmatched junction bases numbered 9, after V lost 1 base and J lost 6 bases. The germline V gene encodes CDR1 MGHRA and CDR2 YSYEKL. The CDR3 here is CASSQVGDRVVEQYF. The CDR3 DNA reads TGCGCCAGCAGCCAAGTTGGGGACAGAGTCGTCGAGCAGTACTTC.

This rearrangement joins TRBV5-4 to TRBJ1-5; tentatively, D is TRBD1 (5 bases). Trimming took off 0 bases at V and 5 bases at J, with 21 bases between the two ends. The CDR3 covers 18 residues. Germline V gene data show CDR1 as SGHNT and CDR2 as YYREEE (reference sequence). This CDR3 is CASSLADSRVNVDQPQHF. In DNA form, the CDR3 reads TGTGCCAGCAGCTTGGCCGACAGCCGGGTCAACGTTGATCAGCCCCAGCATTTT.

The genes are TRBV12-2 and TRBJ2-7; the D call of TRBD1 is as the table states it, not checked on the DNA. TRBV12-2 is listed as a pseudogene. This CDR3 has 13 amino acids. The CDR3 DNA follows: TGTGCAAGTCGCTACACACCGACCTACGAGCAGTACTTC. Translating it yields CASRYTPTYEQYF.

The chain links TRBV2 to TRBJ1-3, with D hard to call. The CDR3 is 14 amino acids. CDR1 and CDR2 from the germline V gene are SNHLY and FYNNEI. V lost 3 bases, J lost 1 base, and 7 bases lay in between. This CDR3 reads CASSEWVSGNTIYF. The CDR3 coding sequence is TGTGCCAGCAGTGAGTGGGTTTCTGGAAACACCATATATTTT.

The chain is built from TRBV5-1 and TRBJ2-3; the match to TRBD1 covers 8 bases. This CDR3 is built from 16 residues. V shed 0 bases, J shed 0 bases, and the junction held 3 bases outside the gene matches. Germline loops: CDR1 SGHRS, CDR2 YFSETQ. This CDR3 reads CASSLGTGSSTDTQYF. Here the CDR3 DNA reads TGCGCCAGCAGCTTGGGGACAGGGTCCAGCACAGATACGCAGTATTTT.

The V call is TRBV24-1, the J call TRBJ2-1, with 12 bases identical to TRBD2. The germline CDR1 and CDR2 sequences are KGHDR and SFDVKD. Trimming removed 10 bases from V and 7 bases from J; junction bases left unmatched: 10. The CDR3 is 15 residues long. The CDR3 protein is CATSHLAGGSNEQFF. CDR3 in DNA: TGTGCCACGAGTCATCTAGCGGGAGGGTCAAATGAGCAGTTCTTC.

The V and J genes are TRBV11-3 and TRBJ2-1; 9 positions agree with TRBD1. This CDR3 spans 15 amino acids. The germline CDR1 and CDR2 sequences are SGHNT and YENEEA. The junction had 4 bases not matched to a gene; V was cut back by 5 bases and J by 2 bases. The CDR3 coding sequence is TGTGCCAGCAGCACTCGACAGGGGGCCTACAATGAGCAGTTCTTC. As protein: CASSTRQGAYNEQFF.

Comment on this clone: The same CDR3 also results from other DNA sequences found in this sample. The CDR3 here is CASSLTDTQYF. The DNA of the CDR3 is TGTGCCAGCAGCTTAACAGATACGCAGTATTTT. The chain joins TRBV7-9 to TRBJ2-3; D call uncertain. V was pared by 2 bases and J by 3 bases, with 0 bases between. The CDR3 consists of 11 residues. Per the germline V gene, CDR1 is SEHNR and CDR2 is FQNEAQ (reference sequence).

The chain uses TRBV27 and TRBJ1-1, with D possibly matching TRBD1 (6 bases). Germline V gene lookup returns CDR1 MNHEY and CDR2 SMNVEV (reference sequence). This CDR3 spans 13 amino acids. V shed 3 bases and J shed 7 bases, with 12 bases lying between them. The CDR3 bases are TGTGCCAGCAGTTTTGGGGGGGCTGTTGAAGCTTTCTTT. The encoded protein is CASSFGGAVEAFF.

J is TRBJ2-7 and V is TRBV7-2; no clear D gene. Germline CDR1 is SGHTA and CDR2 is FQGNSA. Trimming removed 2 bases at V and 6 bases at J, with 14 bases between. The CDR3 runs 14 residues. CDR3: CASSLSRPQGEQYF. CDR3 DNA sequence: TGTGCCAGCAGCTTAAGTAGGCCCCAAGGCGAGCAGTACTTC. The full variable domain, completed using reference TRBV7-2 and TRBJ2-7, is GAGVSQSPSNKVTEKGKDVELRCDPISGHTALYWYRQSLGQGLEFLIYFQGNSAPDKSGLPSDRFSAERTGGSVSTLTIQRTQQEDSAVYLCASSLSRPQGEQYFGPGTRLTVT.

The chain links TRBV19 to TRBJ2-1; the match to TRBD2 covers 14 bases. This CDR3 spans 17 amino acids. The germline CDR1 and CDR2 sequences are LNHDA and SQIVND (reference sequence). V lost 7 bases and J lost 6; bases outside the gene matches: 11. CDR3 sequence: CASNLGLAGGRFNEQFF. In nucleotides, the CDR3 is TGTGCCAGTAATCTCGGACTAGCGGGGGGAAGGTTCAATGAGCAGTTCTTC.

The V gene is TRBV5-1, the J gene TRBJ2-5; maybe TRBD1 (6 bases). Trimming removed 3 bases at V and 2 bases at J, with 14 bases between. Germline V gene lookup returns CDR1 SGHRS and CDR2 YFSETQ. The CDR3 totals 15 residues. The DNA of the CDR3 is TGCGCCAGCAGCTGGGGCCGGGACATACAAGAGACCCAGTACTTC. Protein: CASSWGRDIQETQYF. Full variable domain (remainder filled in from reference TRBV5-1 and TRBJ2-5): KAGVTQTPRYLIKTRGQQVTLSCSPISGHRSVSWYQQTPGQGLQFLFEYFSETQRNKGNFPGRFSGRQFSNSRSEMNVSTLELGDSALYLCASSWGRDIQETQYFGPGTRLLVL.

The chain employs TRBV30 and TRBJ1-6; D is uncertain. The germline CDR1 and CDR2 sequences are GTSNPN and SVGIG (reference sequence). The CDR3 has 11 amino acids. V was clipped by 5 bases and J by 11 bases, with 10 bases between them. CDR3 sequence: CAWGAPAPLHF. CDR3 nucleotides: TGTGCCTGGGGCGCACCGGCACCCCTCCACTTT.

CDR3 in amino acids: CASSLSTGGGREKLFF. Here the CDR3 DNA reads TGTGCCAGCAGCTTATCTACAGGGGGCGGCCGTGAAAAACTGTTTTTT. V and J are TRBV7-9 and TRBJ1-4; TRBD1 agrees at 9 bases. CDR1 SEHNR and CDR2 FQNEAQ come from the germline V gene (reference sequence). The CDR3 covers 16 residues. Trimming removed 2 bases from V and 7 bases from J; junction bases left unmatched: 8.

The chain joins TRBV28 to TRBJ1-2; D not certain. The CDR3 is 12 residues long. Looked up from germline, CDR1 is MDHEN and CDR2 is SYDVKM. Deletions cut 6 bases from V and 8 bases from J, with 13 bases between. The DNA for the CDR3 is TGTGCCAGCAGCTCGGGGTGGCGGGGCTACACCTTC. It yields the protein CASSSGWRGYTF.

This sequence joins TRBV7-9 and TRBJ2-2, with 10 positions matching TRBD2. Trimming cost V 2 bases and J 6 bases; bases outside gene matches: 6. The CDR3 spans 16 residues. Germline CDR1 and CDR2: SEHNR and FQNEAQ (reference sequence). The CDR3 DNA follows: TGTGCCAGCAGCTTACCTAGCGGGAGTCGGCCCGGGGAGCTGTTTTTT. Its translation: CASSLPSGSRPGELFF.

CDR3 DNA: TGTGCCAGCAGCAAGGAAGTATGCGATGAGCAGTTCTTC. It specifies CASSKEVCDEQFF. The chain links TRBV21-1 to TRBJ2-1. TRBV21-1 is a recognized pseudogene. CDR3 length: 13 amino acids.

The chain uses TRBV7-9 and TRBJ2-1; TRBD2 agrees at 15 bases. After removal of 5 bases from V and 8 bases from J, the junction contained 4 bases not matched to a gene. Germline V lookup: CDR1 SEHNR, CDR2 FQNEAQ (reference sequence). The CDR3 is made up of 15 amino acids. For the CDR3, the DNA is TGTGCCAGCAGCAGGACTAGCGGGAGGGTCGATGAGCAGTTCTTC. Amino acid sequence: CASSRTSGRVDEQFF.

About this clone itself: The sample carries other DNA sequences with the same CDR3. CDR3 protein: CASSSQGFYGYTF. The DNA for the CDR3 is TGTGCCAGCAGTTCCCAGGGCTTCTATGGCTACACCTTC. The rearrangement uses TRBV12-3 or TRBV12-4 and TRBJ1-2; a weak D match, TRBD1 (5 bases). The V end lost 4 bases, the J end lost 4 bases, and 10 bases lay between the germline ends. This CDR3 contains 13 residues.

The V call is TRBV6-5, the J call TRBJ1-3; D is undetermined. Looked up from germline, CDR1 is MNHEY and CDR2 is SVGAGI. The CDR3 is 16 residues long. With 0 bases removed from V and 0 bases from J, the gap between germline ends came to 9 bases. CDR3 region: CASSYSIRSSGNTIYF. CDR3 coding DNA: TGTGCCAGCAGTTACTCTATACGTAGCTCTGGAAACACCATATATTTT.